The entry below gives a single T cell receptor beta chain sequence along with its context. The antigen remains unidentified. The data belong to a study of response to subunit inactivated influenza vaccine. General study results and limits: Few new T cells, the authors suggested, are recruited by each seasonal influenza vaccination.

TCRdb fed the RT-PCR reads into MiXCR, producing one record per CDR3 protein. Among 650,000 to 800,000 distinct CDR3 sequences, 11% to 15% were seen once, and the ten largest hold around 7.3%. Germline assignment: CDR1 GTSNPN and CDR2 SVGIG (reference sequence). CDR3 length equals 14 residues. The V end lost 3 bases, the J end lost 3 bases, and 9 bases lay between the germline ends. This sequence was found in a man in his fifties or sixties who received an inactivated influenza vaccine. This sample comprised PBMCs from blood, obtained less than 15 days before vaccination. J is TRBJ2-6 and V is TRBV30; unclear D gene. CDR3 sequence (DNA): TGTGCCTGGAGAACCATGCTTGGGGCCAACGTCCTGACTTTC. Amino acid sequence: CAWRTMLGANVLTF.